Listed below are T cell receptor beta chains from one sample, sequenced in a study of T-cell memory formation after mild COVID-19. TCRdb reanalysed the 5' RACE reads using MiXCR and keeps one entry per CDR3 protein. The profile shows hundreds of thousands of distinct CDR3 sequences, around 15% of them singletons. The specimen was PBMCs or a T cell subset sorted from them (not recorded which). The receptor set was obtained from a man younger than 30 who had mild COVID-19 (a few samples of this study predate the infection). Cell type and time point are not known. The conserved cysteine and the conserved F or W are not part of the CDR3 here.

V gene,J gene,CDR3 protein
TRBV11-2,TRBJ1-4,ASSPKAGGEKLF
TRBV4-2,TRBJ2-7,ASSPLTSGGYEQY
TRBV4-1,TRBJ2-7,ASSQEFRGRFEQY
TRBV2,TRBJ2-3,ASSILDTQY
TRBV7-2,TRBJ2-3,ASSPGPAADTQY
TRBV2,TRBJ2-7,ASSDQGTYEQY
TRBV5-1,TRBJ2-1,ASNRQGSYNEQF
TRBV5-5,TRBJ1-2,ASSFRRGHNYGYT
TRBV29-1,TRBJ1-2,SVAGIGYGYT
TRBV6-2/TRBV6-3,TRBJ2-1,ASSYSSVWGAGYNEQF
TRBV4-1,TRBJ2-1,ASSHKGLLYNEQF
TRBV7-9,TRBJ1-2,ASSPGQGADYGYT
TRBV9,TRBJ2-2,ASSVRTVSGELF
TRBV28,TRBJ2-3,ASSRDTGYTQY
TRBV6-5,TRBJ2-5,ASKGLAGGGTQY
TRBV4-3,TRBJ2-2,ASSQSGGHGGELF
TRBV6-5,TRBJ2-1,ASSYRQEQF
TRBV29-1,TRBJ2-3,SVGTGGTDTQY
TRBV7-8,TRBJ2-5,ASRGAGGVETQY
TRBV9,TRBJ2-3,ASSDDSSTDTQY
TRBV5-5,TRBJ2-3,ASSFWTLTDTQY
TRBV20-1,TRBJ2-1,SASAAGGEYNEQF
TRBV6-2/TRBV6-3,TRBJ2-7,ASSLLAHEQY
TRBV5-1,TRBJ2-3,ASSLSVGGSDTQY
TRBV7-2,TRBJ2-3,ASSLVYAGADTQY
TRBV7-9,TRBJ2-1,ASSSSPRDEQF
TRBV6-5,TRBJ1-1,ASSSPGWGTEAF
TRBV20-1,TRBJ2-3,SALDPQQGSDTQY
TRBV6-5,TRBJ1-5,ASSPRTANQPQH
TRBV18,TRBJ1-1,ASSPTGETEAF
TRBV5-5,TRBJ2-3,ASTSGLYSTDTQY
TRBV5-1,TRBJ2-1,ASSNQAGTGEQF
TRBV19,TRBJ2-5,ASLRRVPVETQY
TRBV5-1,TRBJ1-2,ASSLQGLNYGYT
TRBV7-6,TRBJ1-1,ASSPITQGVHTEAF
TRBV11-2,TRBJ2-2,ASSLIRGTGELF
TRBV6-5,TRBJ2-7,ASSEGVNEQY
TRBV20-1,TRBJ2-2,SASPTGRPSGGELF
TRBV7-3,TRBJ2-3,ASSLMSDTQY